The source of this T cell receptor (beta chain) is a study of regulatory T cells in long-lasting Graves disease. Investigators prepared the TCR beta libraries by applying iRepertoire HTBI primers and Arm-PCR of CDR3 regions. TCRdb re-called the multiplex PCR reads through MiXCR, storing one row per CDR3 protein. Of 650,000 to 850,000 distinct CDR3 sequences listed, around 30% are singletons. The sample's time point: persistent/refractory GD, antithyroid drugs over 5 years with positive TRAb. Generation of the TCR library employed RNA extracted from PBMCs. V was shortened by 5 bases and J by 6 bases, with 16 bases between the two germline ends. Germline-derived CDR1 and CDR2 are LNHDA and SQIVND (reference sequence). The CDR3 extends over 14 amino acids. Study-level findings and limits: Persistent disease favored TRBV28, TRBJ1-2 and TRBJ2-5. Comparison showed that persistent patients shared more public clonotypes (roughly 2,700) than new patients (around 1,000).

Worth noting for this clonotype: As yet, its antigen is unknown.

The rearrangement links TRBV19 to TRBJ1-2; D might be TRBD1 (6 bases). This sequence originates from a female donor with Graves disease. The input for sequencing was peripheral blood mononuclear cells (PBMCs), taken when the disease was refractory, from a patient treated with antithyroid drugs. CDR3 region: CASSSGQNVNGYTF. The CDR3 nucleotides read TGTGCCAGTAGTTCGGGACAAAACGTCAATGGCTACACCTTC.